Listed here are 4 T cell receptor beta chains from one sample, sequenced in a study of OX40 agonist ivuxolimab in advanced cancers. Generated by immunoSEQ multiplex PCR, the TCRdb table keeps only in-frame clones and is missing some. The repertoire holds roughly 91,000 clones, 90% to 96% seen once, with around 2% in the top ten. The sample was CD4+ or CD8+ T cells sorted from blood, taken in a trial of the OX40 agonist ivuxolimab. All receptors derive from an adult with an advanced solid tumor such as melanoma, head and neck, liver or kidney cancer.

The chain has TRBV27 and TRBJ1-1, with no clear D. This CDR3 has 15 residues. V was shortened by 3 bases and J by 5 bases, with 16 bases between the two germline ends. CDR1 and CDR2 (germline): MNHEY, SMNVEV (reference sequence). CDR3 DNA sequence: TGTGCCAGCAGTTTTCGAATCCGGGGAAGGACTGAAGCTTTCTTT. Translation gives CASSFRIRGRTEAFF.

CDR3 protein: CASSLPTANTEAFF. CDR3 nucleotide sequence: TGTGCCAGCAGCTTGCCGACGGCCAACACTGAAGCTTTCTTT. The rearrangement links TRBV7-9 to TRBJ1-1; D unclear. V was trimmed by 3 bases and J by 2 bases, leaving 10 bases between them. This CDR3 region has 14 residues. The germline V gene has CDR1 SEHNR and CDR2 FQNEAQ (reference sequence). Full variable domain (missing parts from reference TRBV7-9 and TRBJ1-1): DTGVSQNPRHKITKRGQNVTFRCDPISEHNRLYWYRQTLGQGPEFLTYFQNEAQLEKSRLLSDRFSAERPKGSFSTLEIQRTEQGDSAMYLCASSLPTANTEAFFGQGTRLTVV.

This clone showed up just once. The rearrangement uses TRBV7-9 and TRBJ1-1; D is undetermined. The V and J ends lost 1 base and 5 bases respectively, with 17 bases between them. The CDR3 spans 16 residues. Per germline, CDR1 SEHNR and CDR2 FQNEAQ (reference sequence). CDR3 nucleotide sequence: TGTGCCAGCAGCTTAGGTCCCACGGGCGGGGTTACTGAAGCTTTCTTT. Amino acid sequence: CASSLGPTGGVTEAFF.

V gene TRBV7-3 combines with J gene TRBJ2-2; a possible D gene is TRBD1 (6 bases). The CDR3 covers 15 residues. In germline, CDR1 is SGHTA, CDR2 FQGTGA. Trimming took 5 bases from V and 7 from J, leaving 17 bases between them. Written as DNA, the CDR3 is TGTGCCAGCAGCCTTGGGGCAGGGGAAGGCGGGGAGCTGTTTTTT. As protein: CASSLGAGEGGELFF.